This T cell receptor (beta chain) was identified during a study of CD8 T cells in Susac syndrome. With regard to this clonotype: Its antigen is unknown.

Study-wide findings and caveats: The study conceded that its TCR sequencing and HLA analysis involved relatively few individuals.

A quantity of about 0.5 to 1 ug RNA underwent reverse transcription using random hexamers. TCRdb reanalysed the immunoSEQ multiplex PCR reads using MiXCR and keeps one entry per CDR3 protein. Of a few hundred thousand distinct CDR3 sequences in the sample, more than 85% were seen once. With 6 bases removed from V and 4 bases from J, the gap between germline ends came to 13 bases. Germline CDR1 and CDR2: DFQATT and SNEGSKA (reference sequence). This CDR3 is built from 13 residues. CD8+ and CD4+ T cells circulating in blood were sequenced for TCR beta. The patients serving as multiple sclerosis controls were treatment-naive. They had stable or active relapsing-remitting disease and fulfilled revised McDonald criteria. TEMRA cells were FACS-enriched, unlike CD8+ and CD4+ T cells, which were negatively isolated.

Material for sequencing was CD4+ T cells from PBMCs. V usage is TRBV20-1 and J usage is TRBJ2-1; D is perhaps TRBD1 or TRBD2 (5 bases each). This clonotype originated in a human donor with multiple sclerosis. The CDR3, as DNA: TGCAGTGCAGCGGTCGGGGCGTACAATGAGCAGTTCTTC. Its translation is CSAAVGAYNEQFF.